This entry is about one T cell receptor (beta chain). The antigen remains undetermined. This sample is part of a study of T cell responses to AZD1222 COVID-19 vaccine. The method was immunoSEQ multiplex PCR; TCRdb's version includes in-frame clones alone and lacks a portion of them. The sample holds some 150,000 clones, 90% seen once. Study observations and caveats: Seropositive AZD1222 recipients at baseline numbered only six or seven.

The specimen was peripheral blood, collected on day 0 of AZD1222 vaccination. This receptor was identified in an adult in good health.

Written as DNA, the CDR3 is TGTGCCAGCAGTGAACCGGGGATGAACACTGAAGCTTTCTTT. This codes for CASSEPGMNTEAFF. The V gene is TRBV6-1, the J gene TRBJ1-1; D remains unclear. This CDR3 has 14 residues. In germline, CDR1 is MNHNS, CDR2 SASEGT. V shed 2 bases and J shed 0 bases, with 7 bases lying between them.